In this sample, the clone carrying this TCR beta chain turned up a few times. The sample originates from a study of identical twins. This CDR3 contains 15 residues. The V and J ends lost 6 bases and 5 bases respectively, with 17 bases between them. CDR1 is DFQATT, CDR2 SNEGSKA, per germline (reference sequence). TCRdb reprocessed the 5' RACE reads via MiXCR and lists one record per CDR3 protein. The data show about 570,000 distinct CDR3 sequences, with more than 9% seen just once and around 3.2% held by the top ten. These records were also assigned to another study, of yellow fever vaccine responses in identical twins.

The chain uses TRBV20-1 and TRBJ1-6; possibly TRBD1 for D (5 bases). Sequenced sample: PBMCs. This sequence originates from a woman under 30 in good health. The CDR3 loop reads CSAPGEGIDNSPLHF. The CDR3 coding sequence is TGCAGTGCCCCGGGGGAGGGAATCGATAATTCACCCCTCCACTTT.